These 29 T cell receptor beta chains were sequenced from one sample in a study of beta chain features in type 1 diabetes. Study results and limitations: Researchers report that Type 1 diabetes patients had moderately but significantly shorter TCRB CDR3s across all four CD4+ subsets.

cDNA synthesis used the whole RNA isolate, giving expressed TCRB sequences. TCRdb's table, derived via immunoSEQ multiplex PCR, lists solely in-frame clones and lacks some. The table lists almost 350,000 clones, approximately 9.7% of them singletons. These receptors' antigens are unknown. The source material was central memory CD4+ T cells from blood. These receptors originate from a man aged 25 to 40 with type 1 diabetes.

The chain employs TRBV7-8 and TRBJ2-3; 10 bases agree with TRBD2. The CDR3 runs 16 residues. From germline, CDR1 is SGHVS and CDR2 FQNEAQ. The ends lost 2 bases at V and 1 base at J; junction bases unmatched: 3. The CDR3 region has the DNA TGTGCCAGCAGCTTAAACCTAGCGGGGGGCACAGATACGCAGTATTTT. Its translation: CASSLNLAGGTDTQYF.

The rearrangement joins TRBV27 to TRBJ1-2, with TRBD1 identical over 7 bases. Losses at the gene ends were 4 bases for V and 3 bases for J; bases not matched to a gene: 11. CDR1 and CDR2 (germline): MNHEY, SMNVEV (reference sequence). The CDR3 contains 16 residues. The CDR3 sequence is CASSSVRQGRDYGYTF. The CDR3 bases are TGTGCCAGCAGTTCCGTAAGACAGGGCAGGGACTATGGCTACACCTTC.

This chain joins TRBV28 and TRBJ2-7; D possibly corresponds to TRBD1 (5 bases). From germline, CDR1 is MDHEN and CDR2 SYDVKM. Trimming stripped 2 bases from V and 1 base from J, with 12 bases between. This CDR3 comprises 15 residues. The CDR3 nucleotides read TGTGCCAGCAGTTTAGTCCAGGGAAGGTCCTACGAGCAGTACTTC. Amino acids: CASSLVQGRSYEQYF.

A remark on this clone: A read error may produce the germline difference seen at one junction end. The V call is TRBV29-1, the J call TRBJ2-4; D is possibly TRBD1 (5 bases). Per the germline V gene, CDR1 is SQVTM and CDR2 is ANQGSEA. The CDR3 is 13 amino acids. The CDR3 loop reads CSVEGQRGNIQYF. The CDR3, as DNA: TGCAGCGTCGAAGGGCAAAGGGGCAACATTCAGTACTTC.

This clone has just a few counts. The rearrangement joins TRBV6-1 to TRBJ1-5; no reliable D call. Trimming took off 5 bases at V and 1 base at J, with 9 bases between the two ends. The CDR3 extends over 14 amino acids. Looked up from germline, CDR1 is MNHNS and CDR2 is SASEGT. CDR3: CASSTFGSNQPQHF. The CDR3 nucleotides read TGTGCCAGCAGTACTTTCGGCAGCAATCAGCCCCAGCATTTT.

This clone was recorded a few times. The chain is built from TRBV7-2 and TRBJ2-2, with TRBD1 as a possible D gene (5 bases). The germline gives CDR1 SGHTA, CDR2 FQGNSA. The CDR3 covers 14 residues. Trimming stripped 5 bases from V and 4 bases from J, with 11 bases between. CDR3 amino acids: CASSANRITGELFF. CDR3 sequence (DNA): TGTGCCAGCAGCGCCAACAGGATCACCGGGGAGCTGTTTTTT. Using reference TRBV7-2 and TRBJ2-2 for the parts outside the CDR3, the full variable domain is GAGVSQSPSNKVTEKGKDVELRCDPISGHTALYWYRQSLGQGLEFLIYFQGNSAPDKSGLPSDRFSAERTGGSVSTLTIQRTQQEDSAVYLCASSANRITGELFFGEGSRLTVL.

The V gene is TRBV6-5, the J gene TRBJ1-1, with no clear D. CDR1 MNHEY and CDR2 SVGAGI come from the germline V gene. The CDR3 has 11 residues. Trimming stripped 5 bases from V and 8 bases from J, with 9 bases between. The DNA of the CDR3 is TGTGCCAGCAGTGGAATGGGGGAAGCTTTCTTT. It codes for CASSGMGEAFF.

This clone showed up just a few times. CDR3: CSVGALGLYNEQFF. CDR3 DNA sequence: TGCAGCGTTGGGGCCCTGGGGCTGTACAATGAGCAGTTCTTC. The V call is TRBV29-1, the J call TRBJ2-1; D perhaps matches TRBD1 (5 bases). The length of the CDR3 is 14 residues. The germline V gene has CDR1 SQVTM and CDR2 ANQGSEA. Deletions cut 4 bases from V and 4 bases from J, with 14 bases between.

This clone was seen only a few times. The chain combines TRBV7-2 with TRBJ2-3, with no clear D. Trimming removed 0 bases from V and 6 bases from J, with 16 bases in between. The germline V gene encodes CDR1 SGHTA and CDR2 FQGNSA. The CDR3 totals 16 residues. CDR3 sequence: CASSLAVSRGSDTQYF. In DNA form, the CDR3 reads TGTGCCAGCAGCTTAGCGGTGTCACGCGGATCGGATACGCAGTATTTT.

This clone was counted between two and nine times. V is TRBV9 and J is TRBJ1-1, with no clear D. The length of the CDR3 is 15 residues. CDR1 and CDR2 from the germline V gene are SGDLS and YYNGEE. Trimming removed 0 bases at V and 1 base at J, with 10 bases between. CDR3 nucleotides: TGTGCCAGCAGCGTAGGGGTGCAGCAGAACACTGAAGCTTTCTTT. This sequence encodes CASSVGVQQNTEAFF.

In DNA form, the CDR3 reads TGTGCCAGCAGCTGGAGGGGCGTGGAGACCCAGTACTTC. This gives the protein CASSWRGVETQYF. J is TRBJ2-5 and V is TRBV7-2, with D possibly matching TRBD2 (6 bases). CDR1 SGHTA and CDR2 FQGNSA come from the germline V gene. V lost 4 bases to trimming and J lost 5 bases, with 11 bases between them. This CDR3 region has 13 residues.

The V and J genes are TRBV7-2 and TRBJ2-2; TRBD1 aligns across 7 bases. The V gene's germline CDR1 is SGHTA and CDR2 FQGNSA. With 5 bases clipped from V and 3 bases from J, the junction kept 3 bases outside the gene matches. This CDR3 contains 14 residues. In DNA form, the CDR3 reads TGTGCCAGCAGCCTGGACAGGCACACCGGGGAGCTGTTTTTT. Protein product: CASSLDRHTGELFF.

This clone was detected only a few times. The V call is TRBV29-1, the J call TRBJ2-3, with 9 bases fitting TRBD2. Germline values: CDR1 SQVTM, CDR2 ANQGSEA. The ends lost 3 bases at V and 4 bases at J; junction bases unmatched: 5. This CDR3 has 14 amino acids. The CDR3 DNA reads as TGCAGCGTTGAGGCGAGCGGGGGGTCAGATACGCAGTATTTT. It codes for CSVEASGGSDTQYF.

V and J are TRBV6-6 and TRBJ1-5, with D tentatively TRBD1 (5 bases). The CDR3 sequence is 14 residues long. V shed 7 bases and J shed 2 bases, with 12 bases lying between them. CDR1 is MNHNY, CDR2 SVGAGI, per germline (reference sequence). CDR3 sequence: CASNTGDGNQPQHF. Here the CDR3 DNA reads TGTGCCAGCAATACGGGGGACGGCAATCAGCCCCAGCATTTT.

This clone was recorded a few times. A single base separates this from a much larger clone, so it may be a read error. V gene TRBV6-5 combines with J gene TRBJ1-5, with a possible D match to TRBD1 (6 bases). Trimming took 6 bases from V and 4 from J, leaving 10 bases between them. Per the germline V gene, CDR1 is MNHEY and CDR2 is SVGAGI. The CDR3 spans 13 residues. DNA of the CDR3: TGTGCCAGCAGCCCAACAGGGAATCAGCCCCAGCATTTT. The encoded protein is CASSPTGNQPQHF.

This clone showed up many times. The CDR3 reads CASRDWTASSGNTIYF. The CDR3 bases are TGTGCCAGCAGGGATTGGACGGCCAGCTCTGGAAACACCATATATTTT. The chain uses TRBV7-2 and TRBJ1-3; D not certain. This CDR3 spans 16 amino acids. Trimming removed 6 bases at V and 0 bases at J, with 15 bases between. Germline CDR1 and CDR2: SGHTA and FQGNSA.

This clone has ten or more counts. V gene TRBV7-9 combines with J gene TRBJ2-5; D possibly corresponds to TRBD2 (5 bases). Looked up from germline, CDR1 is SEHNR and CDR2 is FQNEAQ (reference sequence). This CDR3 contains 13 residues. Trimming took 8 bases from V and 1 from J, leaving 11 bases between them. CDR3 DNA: TGTGCCAGCGGCGCGGGCCGCCAAGAGACCCAGTACTTC. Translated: CASGAGRQETQYF.

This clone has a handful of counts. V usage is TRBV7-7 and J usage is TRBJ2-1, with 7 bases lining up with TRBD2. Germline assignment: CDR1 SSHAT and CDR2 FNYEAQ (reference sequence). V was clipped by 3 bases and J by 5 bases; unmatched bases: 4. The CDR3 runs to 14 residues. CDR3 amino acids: CASSFGLADNEQFF. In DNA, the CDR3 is TGTGCCAGCAGCTTTGGCCTAGCGGACAATGAGCAGTTCTTC. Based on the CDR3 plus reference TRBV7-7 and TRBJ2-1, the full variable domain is GAGVSQSPRYKVTKRGQDVTLRCDPISSHATLYWYQQALGQGPEFLTYFNYEAQPDKSGLPSDRFSAERPEGSISTLTIQRTEQRDSAMYRCASSFGLADNEQFFGPGTRLTVL.

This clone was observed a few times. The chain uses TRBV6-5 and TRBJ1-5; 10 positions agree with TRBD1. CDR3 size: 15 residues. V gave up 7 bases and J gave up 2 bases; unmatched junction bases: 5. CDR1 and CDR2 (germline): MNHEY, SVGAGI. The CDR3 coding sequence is TGTGCCAGCACCCGACAGGGGGCCGGCAATCAGCCCCAGCATTTT. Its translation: CASTRQGAGNQPQHF.

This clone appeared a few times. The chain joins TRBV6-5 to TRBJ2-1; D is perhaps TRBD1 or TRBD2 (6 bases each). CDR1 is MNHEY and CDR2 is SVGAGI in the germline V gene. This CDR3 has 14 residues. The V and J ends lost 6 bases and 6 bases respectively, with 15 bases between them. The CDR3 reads CASRGAGSLNEQFF. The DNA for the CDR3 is TGTGCCAGCAGGGGGGCGGGATCTCTCAATGAGCAGTTCTTC.

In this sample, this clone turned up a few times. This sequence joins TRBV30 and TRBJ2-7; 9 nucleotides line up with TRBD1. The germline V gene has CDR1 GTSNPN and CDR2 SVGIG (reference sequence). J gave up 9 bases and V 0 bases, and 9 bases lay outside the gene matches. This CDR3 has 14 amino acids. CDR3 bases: TGTGCCTGGAGTGTAACAGGGGGCGCAGGGCCGCAGTACTTC. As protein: CAWSVTGGAGPQYF.

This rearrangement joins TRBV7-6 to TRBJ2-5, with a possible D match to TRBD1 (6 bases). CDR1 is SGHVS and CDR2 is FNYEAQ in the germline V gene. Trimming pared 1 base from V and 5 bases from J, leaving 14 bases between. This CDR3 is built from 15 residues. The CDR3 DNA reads TGTGCCAGCAGCTTAGTGGGCAGGGGTAGGGAGACCCAGTACTTC. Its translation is CASSLVGRGRETQYF.

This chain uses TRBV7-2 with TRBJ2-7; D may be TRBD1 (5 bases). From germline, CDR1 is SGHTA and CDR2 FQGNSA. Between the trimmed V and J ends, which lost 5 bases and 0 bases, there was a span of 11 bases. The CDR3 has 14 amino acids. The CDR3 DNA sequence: TGTGCCAGCAGCATGGACATAACCTCCTACGAGCAGTACTTC. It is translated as CASSMDITSYEQYF.

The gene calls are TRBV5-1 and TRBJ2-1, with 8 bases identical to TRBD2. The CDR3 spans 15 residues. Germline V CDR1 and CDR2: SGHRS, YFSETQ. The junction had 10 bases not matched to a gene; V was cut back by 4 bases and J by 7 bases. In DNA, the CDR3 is TGCGCCAGCAGCAGTGTAAGCGGGGGTACGAATGAGCAGTTCTTC. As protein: CASSSVSGGTNEQFF.

The CDR3 DNA follows: TGTGCCAGCAGGCAACAGGGTTCCGTCGCTGAAGCTTTCTTT. Its translation: CASRQQGSVAEAFF. This chain joins TRBV11-3 and TRBJ1-1; tentatively, D is TRBD1 (6 bases). V was pared by 6 bases and J by 6 bases, with 17 bases between. There are 14 residues in the CDR3. Per the germline V gene, CDR1 is SGHNT and CDR2 is YENEEA. The variable domain in full, completed from reference TRBV11-3 and TRBJ1-1, reads EAGVVQSPRYKIIEKKQPVAFWCNPISGHNTLYWYLQNLGQGPELLIRYENEEAVDDSQLPKDRFSAERLKGVDSTLKIQPAELGDSAVYLCASRQQGSVAEAFFGQGTRLTVV.

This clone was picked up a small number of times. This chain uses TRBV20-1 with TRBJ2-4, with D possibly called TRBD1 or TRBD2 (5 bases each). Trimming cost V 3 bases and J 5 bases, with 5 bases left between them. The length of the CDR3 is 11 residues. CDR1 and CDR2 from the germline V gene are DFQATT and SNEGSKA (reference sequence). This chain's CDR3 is CSARGENIQYF. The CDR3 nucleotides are TGCAGTGCTAGGGGGGAAAACATTCAGTACTTC.

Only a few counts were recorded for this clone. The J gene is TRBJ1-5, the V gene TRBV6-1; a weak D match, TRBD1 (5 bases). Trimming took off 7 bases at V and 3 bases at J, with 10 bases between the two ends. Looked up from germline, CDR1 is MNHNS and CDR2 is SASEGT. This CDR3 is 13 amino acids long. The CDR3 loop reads CASTRGHNQPQHF. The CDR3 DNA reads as TGTGCCAGCACTCGCGGACACAATCAGCCCCAGCATTTT.

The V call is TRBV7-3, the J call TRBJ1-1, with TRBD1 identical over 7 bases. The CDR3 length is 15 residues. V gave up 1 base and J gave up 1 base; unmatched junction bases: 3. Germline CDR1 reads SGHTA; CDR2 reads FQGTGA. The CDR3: CASSLMGQTNTEAFF. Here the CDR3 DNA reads TGTGCCAGCAGCTTAATGGGACAGACGAACACTGAAGCTTTCTTT.

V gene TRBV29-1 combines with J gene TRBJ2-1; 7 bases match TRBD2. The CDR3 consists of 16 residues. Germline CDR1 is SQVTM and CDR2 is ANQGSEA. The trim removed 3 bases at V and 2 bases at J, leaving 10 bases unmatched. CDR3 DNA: TGCAGCGTTGAGGCCCCAACTAGCGCTACCTACAATGAGCAGTTCTTC. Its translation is CSVEAPTSATYNEQFF.